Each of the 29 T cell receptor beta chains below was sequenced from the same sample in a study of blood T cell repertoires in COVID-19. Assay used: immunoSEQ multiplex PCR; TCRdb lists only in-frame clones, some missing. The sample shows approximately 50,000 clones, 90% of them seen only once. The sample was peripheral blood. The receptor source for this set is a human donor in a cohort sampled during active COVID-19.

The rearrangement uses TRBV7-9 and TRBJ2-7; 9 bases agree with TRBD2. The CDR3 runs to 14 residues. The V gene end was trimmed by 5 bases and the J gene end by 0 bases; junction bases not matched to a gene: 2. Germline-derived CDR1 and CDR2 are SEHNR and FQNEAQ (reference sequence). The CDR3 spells CASSLSGSSYEQYF. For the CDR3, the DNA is TGTGCCAGCAGCCTTAGCGGGAGCTCCTACGAGCAGTACTTC.

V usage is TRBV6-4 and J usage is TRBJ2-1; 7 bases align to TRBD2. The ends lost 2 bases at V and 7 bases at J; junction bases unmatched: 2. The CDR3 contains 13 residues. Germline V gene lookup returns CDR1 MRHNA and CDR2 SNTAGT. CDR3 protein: CASSDEGGNEQFF. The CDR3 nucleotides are TGTGCCAGCAGTGACGAGGGAGGGAATGAGCAGTTCTTC.

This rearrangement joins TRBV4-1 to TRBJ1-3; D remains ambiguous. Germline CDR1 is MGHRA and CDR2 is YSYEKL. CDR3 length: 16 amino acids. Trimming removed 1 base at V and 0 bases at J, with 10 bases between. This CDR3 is CASSQGRSTSGNTIYF. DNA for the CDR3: TGCGCCAGCAGCCAAGGCAGATCCACCTCTGGAAACACCATATATTTT.

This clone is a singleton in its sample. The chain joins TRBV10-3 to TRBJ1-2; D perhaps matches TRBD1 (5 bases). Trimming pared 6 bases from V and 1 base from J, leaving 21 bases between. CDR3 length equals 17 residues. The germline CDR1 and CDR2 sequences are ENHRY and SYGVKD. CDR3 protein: CAIRPLSGSVLNYGYTF. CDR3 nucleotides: TGTGCCATCAGGCCTCTATCAGGGTCCGTACTTAACTATGGCTACACCTTC.

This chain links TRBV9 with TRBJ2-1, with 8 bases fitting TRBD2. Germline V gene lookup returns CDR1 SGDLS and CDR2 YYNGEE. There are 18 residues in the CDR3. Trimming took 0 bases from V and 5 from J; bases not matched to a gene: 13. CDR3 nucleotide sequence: TGTGCCAGCAGCGTAGCTACGGGGGGACTAGGAAAAGACAATGAGCAGTTCTTC. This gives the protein CASSVATGGLGKDNEQFF.

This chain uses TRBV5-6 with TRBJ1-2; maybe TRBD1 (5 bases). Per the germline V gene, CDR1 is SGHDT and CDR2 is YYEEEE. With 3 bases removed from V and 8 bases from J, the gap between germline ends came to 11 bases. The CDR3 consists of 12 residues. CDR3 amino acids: CASSYTNRGYTF. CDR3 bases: TGTGCCAGCAGCTATACTAACAGGGGCTACACCTTC. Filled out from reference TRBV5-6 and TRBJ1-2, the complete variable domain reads DAGVTQSPTHLIKTRGQQVTLRCSPKSGHDTVSWYQQALGQGPQFIFQYYEEEERQRGNFPDRFSGHQFPNYSSELNVNALLLGDSALYLCASSYTNRGYTFGSGTRLTVV.

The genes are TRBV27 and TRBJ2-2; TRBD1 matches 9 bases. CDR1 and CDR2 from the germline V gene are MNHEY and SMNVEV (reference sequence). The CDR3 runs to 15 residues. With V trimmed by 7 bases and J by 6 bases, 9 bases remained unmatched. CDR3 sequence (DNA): TGTGCCAGCAACCCGGGACAGGGTTTGCCCGGGGAGCTGTTTTTT. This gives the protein CASNPGQGLPGELFF.

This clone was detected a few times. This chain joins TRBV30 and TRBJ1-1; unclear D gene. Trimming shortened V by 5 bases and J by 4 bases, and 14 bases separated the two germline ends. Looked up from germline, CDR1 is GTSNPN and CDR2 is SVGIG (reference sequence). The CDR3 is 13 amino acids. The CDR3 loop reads CAWERRGSTEAFF. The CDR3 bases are TGTGCCTGGGAGAGACGAGGTTCCACTGAAGCTTTCTTT.

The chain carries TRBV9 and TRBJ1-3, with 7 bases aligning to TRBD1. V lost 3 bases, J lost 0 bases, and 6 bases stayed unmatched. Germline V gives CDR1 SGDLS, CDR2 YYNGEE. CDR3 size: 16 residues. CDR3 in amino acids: CASSAGTANSGNTIYF. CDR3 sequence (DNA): TGTGCCAGCAGCGCTGGGACAGCCAACTCTGGAAACACCATATATTTT.

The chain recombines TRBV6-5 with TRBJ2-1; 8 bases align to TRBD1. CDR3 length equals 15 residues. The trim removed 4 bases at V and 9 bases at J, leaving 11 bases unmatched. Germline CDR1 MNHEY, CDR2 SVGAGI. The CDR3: CASSSPRTGRGEQFF. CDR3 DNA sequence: TGTGCCAGCAGTTCCCCCCGGACAGGGCGTGGTGAGCAGTTCTTC.

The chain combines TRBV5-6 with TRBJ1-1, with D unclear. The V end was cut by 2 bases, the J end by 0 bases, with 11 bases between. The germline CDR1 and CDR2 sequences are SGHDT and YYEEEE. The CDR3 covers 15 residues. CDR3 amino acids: CASSFGRYLNTEAFF. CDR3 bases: TGTGCCAGCAGCTTTGGTCGGTATCTGAACACTGAAGCTTTCTTT.

The CDR3 is CASSIRITGTSINNEQFF. CDR3 DNA: TGTGCCAGTAGTATCCGTATCACGGGGACTAGCATCAACAATGAGCAGTTCTTC. This chain connects TRBV19 to TRBJ2-1; 9 positions agree with TRBD2. The V segment lost 3 bases and the J segment 5 bases; nucleotides outside the gene matches: 14. This CDR3 spans 18 amino acids. From germline, CDR1 is LNHDA and CDR2 SQIVND (reference sequence).

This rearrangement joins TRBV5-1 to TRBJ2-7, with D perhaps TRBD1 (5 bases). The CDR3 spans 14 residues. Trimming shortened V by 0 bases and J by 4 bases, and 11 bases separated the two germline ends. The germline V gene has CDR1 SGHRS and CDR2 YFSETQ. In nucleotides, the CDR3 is TGCGCCAGCAGCTTGGAGGGGTACATTTACGAGCAGTACTTC. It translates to CASSLEGYIYEQYF.

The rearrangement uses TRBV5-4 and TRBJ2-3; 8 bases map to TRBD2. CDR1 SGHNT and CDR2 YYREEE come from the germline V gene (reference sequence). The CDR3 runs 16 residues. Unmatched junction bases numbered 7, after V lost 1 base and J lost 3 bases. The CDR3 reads CASSLSGRAITDTQYF. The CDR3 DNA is TGTGCCAGCAGCTTGTCCGGGAGGGCAATAACAGATACGCAGTATTTT.

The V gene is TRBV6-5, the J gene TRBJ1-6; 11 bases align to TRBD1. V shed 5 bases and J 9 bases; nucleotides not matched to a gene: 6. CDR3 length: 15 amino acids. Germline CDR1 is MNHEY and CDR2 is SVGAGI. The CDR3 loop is CASSTAGTGGSPLHF. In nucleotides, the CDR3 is TGTGCCAGCAGTACAGCCGGGACAGGGGGTTCACCCCTCCACTTT.

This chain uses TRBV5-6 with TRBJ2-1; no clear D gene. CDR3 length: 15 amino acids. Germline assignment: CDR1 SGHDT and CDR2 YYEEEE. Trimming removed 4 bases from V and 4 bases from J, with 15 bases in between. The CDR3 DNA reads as TGTGCCAGCAGCATCAGGCCAGTCCCATACAATGAGCAGTTCTTC. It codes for CASSIRPVPYNEQFF.

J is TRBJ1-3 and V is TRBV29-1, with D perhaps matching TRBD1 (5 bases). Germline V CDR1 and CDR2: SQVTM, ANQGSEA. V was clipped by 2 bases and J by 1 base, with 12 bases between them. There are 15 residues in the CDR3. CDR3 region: CSVECPGGSGNTIYF. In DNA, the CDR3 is TGCAGCGTTGAATGTCCCGGGGGGTCTGGAAACACCATATATTTT.

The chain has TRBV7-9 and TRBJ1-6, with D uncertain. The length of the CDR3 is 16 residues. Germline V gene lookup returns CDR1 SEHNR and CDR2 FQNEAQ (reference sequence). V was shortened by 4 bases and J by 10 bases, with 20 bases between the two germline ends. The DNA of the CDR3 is TGTGCCAGCAGCTCGCATGCAGGAGGAGCAGGATCACCCCTCCACTTT. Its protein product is CASSSHAGGAGSPLHF.

In DNA form, the CDR3 reads TGTGCCAGCAGTTGGGACAGGGGCCCCTACGAGCAGTACGTC. Its translation: CASSWDRGPYEQYV. This sequence joins TRBV5-5 and TRBJ2-7; 10 bases map to TRBD1. The V gene's germline CDR1 is SGHKS and CDR2 YYEKEE (reference sequence). The CDR3 totals 14 residues. Trimming at V came to 5 bases and at J to 2 bases, leaving 4 bases not matched to a gene.

This CDR3 reads CASRSQDATNEKLFF. CDR3 bases: TGTGCCAGCAGAAGCCAGGATGCAACTAATGAAAAACTGTTTTTT. J is TRBJ1-4 and V is TRBV6-5; D ambiguous. This CDR3 has 15 residues. The V and J ends lost 6 bases and 0 bases respectively, with 11 bases between them. The germline V gene encodes CDR1 MNHEY and CDR2 SVGAGI.

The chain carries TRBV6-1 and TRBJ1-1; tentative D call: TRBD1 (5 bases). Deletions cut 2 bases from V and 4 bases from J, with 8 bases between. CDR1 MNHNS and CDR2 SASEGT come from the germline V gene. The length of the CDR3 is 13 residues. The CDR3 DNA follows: TGTGCCAGCAGTGAAACGCAGGGCACTGAAGCTTTCTTT. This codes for CASSETQGTEAFF.

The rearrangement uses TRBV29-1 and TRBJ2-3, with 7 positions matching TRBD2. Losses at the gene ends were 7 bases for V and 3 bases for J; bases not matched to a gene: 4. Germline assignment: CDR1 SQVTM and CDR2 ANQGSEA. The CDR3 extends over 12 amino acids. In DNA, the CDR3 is TGCAGCGGAGGCGGGGGAACAGATACGCAGTATTTT. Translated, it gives CSGGGGTDTQYF.

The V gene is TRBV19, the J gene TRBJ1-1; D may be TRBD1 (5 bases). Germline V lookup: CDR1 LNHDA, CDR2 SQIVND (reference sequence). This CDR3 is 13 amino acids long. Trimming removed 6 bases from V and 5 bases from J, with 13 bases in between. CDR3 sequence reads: CASRTGLRTEAFF. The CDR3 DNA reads TGTGCCAGTAGGACGGGACTTAGGACTGAAGCTTTCTTT. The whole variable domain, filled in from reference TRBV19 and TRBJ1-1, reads DGGITQSPKYLFRKEGQNVTLSCEQNLNHDAMYWYRQDPGQGLRLIYYSQIVNDFQKGDIAEGYSVSREKKESFPLTVTSAQKNPTAFYLCASRTGLRTEAFFGQGTRLTVV.

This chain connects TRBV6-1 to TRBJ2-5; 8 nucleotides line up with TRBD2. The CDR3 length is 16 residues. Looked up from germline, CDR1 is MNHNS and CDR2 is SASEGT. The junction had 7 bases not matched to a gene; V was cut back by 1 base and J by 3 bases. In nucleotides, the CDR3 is TGTGCCAGCAGTGAAGTAGCTAGCGGGTGGAAAGAGACCCAGTACTTC. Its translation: CASSEVASGWKETQYF.

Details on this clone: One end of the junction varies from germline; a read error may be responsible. DNA for the CDR3: TGTGCCACCAGTTTCTCAGATACGCAGTATTTT. Protein: CATSFSDTQYF. The chain employs TRBV10-3 and TRBJ2-3; no definite D call. CDR3 length: 11 amino acids. Per germline, CDR1 ENHRY and CDR2 SYGVKD.

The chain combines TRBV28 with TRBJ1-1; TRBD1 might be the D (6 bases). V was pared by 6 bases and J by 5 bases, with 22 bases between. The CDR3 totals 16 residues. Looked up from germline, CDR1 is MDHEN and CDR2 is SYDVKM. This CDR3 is CASSDNNGGGGTEAFF. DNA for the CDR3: TGTGCCAGCAGCGACAACAATGGGGGCGGGGGTACTGAAGCTTTCTTT.

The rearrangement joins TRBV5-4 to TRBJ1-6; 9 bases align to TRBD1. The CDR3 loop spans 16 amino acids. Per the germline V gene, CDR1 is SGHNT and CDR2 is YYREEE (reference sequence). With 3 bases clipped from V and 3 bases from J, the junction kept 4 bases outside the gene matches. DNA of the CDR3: TGTGCCAGCAGCTCCGGGACAGGGAGCTATAATTCACCCCTCCACTTT. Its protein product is CASSSGTGSYNSPLHF. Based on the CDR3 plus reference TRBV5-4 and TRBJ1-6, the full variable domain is ETGVTQSPTHLIKTRGQQVTLRCSSQSGHNTVSWYQQALGQGPQFIFQYYREEENGRGNFPPRFSGLQFPNYSSELNVNALELDDSALYLCASSSGTGSYNSPLHFGNGTRLTVT.

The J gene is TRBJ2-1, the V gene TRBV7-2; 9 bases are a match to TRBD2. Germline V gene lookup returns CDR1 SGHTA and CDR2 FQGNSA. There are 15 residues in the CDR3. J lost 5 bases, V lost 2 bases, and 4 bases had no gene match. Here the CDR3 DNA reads TGTGCCAGCAGCTTAAGGCGGGGGGGTCACAATGAGCAGTTCTTC. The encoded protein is CASSLRRGGHNEQFF.

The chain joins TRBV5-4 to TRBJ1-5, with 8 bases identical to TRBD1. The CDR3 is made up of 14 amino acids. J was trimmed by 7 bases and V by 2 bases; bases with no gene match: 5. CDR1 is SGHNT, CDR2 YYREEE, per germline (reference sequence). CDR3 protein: CASSFQGAGQPQHF. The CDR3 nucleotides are TGTGCCAGCAGCTTTCAGGGGGCAGGGCAGCCCCAGCATTTT.